The clone carrying this T cell receptor beta chain was counted a few times. Its antigen remains unknown. V lost 6 bases and J lost 1, with 13 bases in between. The germline gives CDR1 SGHTA, CDR2 FQGNSA. The CDR3 is 15 amino acids. These data originate in a study of T-cell memory formation after mild COVID-19. Study-wide findings and caveats: A subset of responding clones appeared in pre-infection memory, suggesting cross-reactive memory joined. Nothing showed for sure that second-wave clones peaking on day 37 were SARS-CoV-2 specific.

Each CDR3 protein gets one entry after TCRdb re-called the 5' RACE reads with MiXCR. The table shows approximately 180,000 distinct CDR3 sequences, with 16% occurring only once. The origin of this receptor is an adult woman who had mild COVID-19 (a few samples of this study predate the infection). Cell type and time point are not known. The genes are TRBV7-2 and TRBJ1-3; D is unresolved. The sample was PBMCs or a T cell subset sorted from them (not recorded which). CDR3 coding DNA: TGTGCCAGCAGGCGTCGGGAGGGTTCTGGAAACACCATATATTTT. Its translation is CASRRREGSGNTIYF. The full variable domain, its missing parts supplied by reference TRBV7-2 and TRBJ1-3, is GAGVSQSPSNKVTEKGKDVELRCDPISGHTALYWYRQSLGQGLEFLIYFQGNSAPDKSGLPSDRFSAERTGGSVSTLTIQRTQQEDSAVYLCASRRREGSGNTIYFGEGSWLTVV.